This T cell receptor beta chain was recovered during a study of T cell changes during pregnancy in multiple sclerosis. Here immunoSEQ multiplex PCR was the method, and the copy in TCRdb shows in-frame clones only, minus some. Of just under 65,000 clones listed, about 96% were seen once; the top ten hold roughly 2.5%. This material consisted of CD8+ T cells from peripheral blood mononuclear cells, taken after pregnancy. The origin of this receptor is a female donor with multiple sclerosis, enrolled in a pregnancy study.

In DNA, the CDR3 is TGTGCCAGTAACATGGCGGTGGCAGGGCACCAAGAGACCCAGTACTTC. Translation gives CASNMAVAGHQETQYF. The J gene is TRBJ2-5, the V gene TRBV19, with D maybe TRBD1 (5 bases). V shed 7 bases and J shed 0 bases, with 18 bases lying between them. CDR1 LNHDA and CDR2 SQIVND come from the germline V gene (reference sequence). This CDR3 contains 16 residues.